This TCR beta chain was documented in a study of Graves' ophthalmopathy and Graves' hyperthyroidism (dated by TCRdb to 2016 to 2018). About the study as a whole: Hyperthyroidism was considered stable if no progression to ophthalmopathy occurred within 18 months of follow-up. TCR beta repertoire signatures were used to distinguish Graves' ophthalmopathy from Graves' hyperthyroidism and to predict progression to ophthalmopathy. In total, some 130 blood samples were TCR-sequenced: approximately 42 ophthalmopathy, roughly 77 hyperthyroidism and some 17 hyperthyroidism-to-ophthalmopathy patients. To explore V-J signatures that distinguish ophthalmopathy from hyperthyroidism, a discovery set of about a hundred patients was enrolled, made up of 43 with ophthalmopathy and 57 with stable hyperthyroidism. An independent validation cohort comprised 18 hyperthyroidism patients and 15 to 17 patients who later progressed from hyperthyroidism to ophthalmopathy. In more than 5 hyperthyroidism patients, the T-cell repertoire of thyroid tissue was compared with the T-cell repertoire of blood. Following sample collection, hyperthyroidism patients were given methimazole at a starting dose of 30 mg daily, and ophthalmopathy patients were given high-dose intravenous methylprednisolone.

Hyperthyroidism patients were newly diagnosed, with disease duration under 2 months, and aged 18 to 65 years. Patients with other autoimmune diseases, uncontrolled infections, pregnancy or lactation were excluded. Diagnosis relied on clinical symptoms, serum thyroxine, TRAb, thyroid ultrasound and orbital computed tomography. Total RNA was extracted using Trizol reagent, and RNA quality was checked on an Agilent 2100 Bioanalyzer. What the study reported, not specific to this receptor: Among expanded thyroid clonotypes with frequency above 0.001, most also showed up in blood, which suggests that blood repertoires may reflect the thyroid immune response. In validation, the model predicted ophthalmopathy progression with about 71% sensitivity and 72.22% specificity; roughly 11 predicted patients were CT-confirmed with GO in a median of about 6.1 months. The 13-signature model separated ophthalmopathy from stable hyperthyroidism with over 85% sensitivity and about 84% specificity in cross-validation, and 80%/75% in the test set. Sample size was not statistically predetermined, and group allocation was not concealed from the investigators.

This clonotype was observed at least ten times. The clone's antigen remains unknown. Base quality data are lacking; no much larger clone is found one base away. CDR1 and CDR2, looked up from the germline V gene, are KGHDR and SFDVKD. The CDR3 has 16 amino acids, counting the end cysteine and phenylalanine. CDR3 DNA is the only sequence kept; it has 48 bases, read in frame from the first base. The junction shows trimming of 4 bases on V and 4 bases on J, plus 16 bases between the germline ends. For repertoire sequencing, the TCR beta CDR3 regions were amplified from RNA transcripts. HTBI primers and the Qiagen OneStep RT-PCR kit were used in a first-round RT-PCR, which was followed by a second-round multiplex PCR, size selection and purification. Libraries were sequenced paired-end with 100 bp reads on an Illumina HiSeq2000. As for the original processing: Reads were processed with SOAPnuke, discarding reads with adapters, uncalled bases, mean Phred below 15, or no exact constant-primer or identifier match. High-quality paired reads were merged with COPE v1.2.5. Clonotypes were defined as unique nucleotide sequences and were aligned to IMGT TRB V, D and J references using MiTCR v1.1. Analysis was restricted to V-J combinations with a frequency above 0.0001, which covered about 99% of repertoires. For each V-J combination, a TCR clonal expansion and chaos score was defined as the ratio of F50 clonal expansion to chaos observed in the TCRdist matrix. Welch's t-statistics and random forest were used to narrow the features down to 13 V-J combinations, which were then fed into a naive Bayes classifier. The similarity between thyroid and blood repertoires was quantified using the Morisita-Horn index. TCRdb ran its own pipeline on the public reads, namely fastp trimming at Q25 and MiXCR clone calling, and kept in-frame beta chains. Rows matching on CDR3 protein sequence are summarized as one entry with the most common DNA and genes. The V and J calls follow TCRdb's processing rather than the paper's. This sample holds over a million distinct CDR3 sequences; 35% to 40% were observed only once. The ten largest clones take up 8.5% to 14% of the sample.

The sequence was collected from an adult man with Graves' hyperthyroidism. This receptor chain uses TRBV24-1 and TRBJ1-5; the D gene lacks a confident call. The sequencing input was peripheral blood or thyroid tissue (not recorded which). The CDR3 region reads CATSDSLGPTNQPQHF. The sequenced DNA is TGTGCCACCAGTGACTCCCTGGGCCCGACTAATCAGCCCCAGCATTTT.